The clone carrying this T cell receptor beta chain is judged medium-sized. The antigen remains undetermined. The record originates from a study of T cells in localized non-small cell lung cancer. Measured with immunoSEQ multiplex PCR; TCRdb has only the in-frame clones, and not every one. The sample includes roughly 1,400 clones, under 30% seen only once; the top ten take less than 20%. The study, taken as a whole, reports: Appearances in adjacent lung were noted for a median roughly 58 of the top 100 tumor clones. Clonality of T cells reached its maximum in uninvolved adjacent lung, surpassing tumor. Greater T cell density in blood accompanied longer overall survival.

Adjacent lung was taken at least 2 cm from the tumor margin, free of atypia. The source of this sequence is a female donor of 60 years or more with stage I lung adenocarcinoma. The sample here was normal lung tissue next to the tumor, taken before any cancer treatment.

This CDR3 reads CASSYSRDQPQHF. CDR3 nucleotides: TGTGCCAGCAGCTATTCGCGGGATCAGCCCCAGCATTTT. The rearrangement uses TRBV6-8 and TRBJ1-5; D is ambiguous. There are 13 residues in the CDR3. From germline, CDR1 is MNHGY and CDR2 SAAAGT. V was clipped by 6 bases and J by 5 bases, with 11 bases between them.